The source of this T cell receptor (beta chain) is a study of vaccination effects on CD4 cells after COVID-19. Study-wide background: The median interval between the second dose and post-vaccine sampling was 72 days.

ViraFEST used viral peptide pools to expand antigen-specific CD4+ T cells before sequencing. CD4+ T cell isolation took place after 10 days of culture. Of the BNT162b2 and mRNA-1273 vaccines, participants received two doses of one or the other. Supplemented with around 9.3 IU/ml IL-2 and 9.5 to 10 ug/ml peptides, two million PBMC per well were kept in culture. The repertoire was sequenced with immunoSEQ multiplex PCR; TCRdb's copy has only in-frame clones and lacks some. In the table there are about 33,000 clones, roughly 82% of which are singletons. Notes on the study in general: Only 1 of 255 vaccine-induced clones from healthy vaccinees cross-reacted with common cold coronaviruses. Few convalescent patients were studied, and early post-infection samples were lacking.

Concerning this clone: Its matching antigen is unknown.

Here the sequenced sample was CD4+ T cells from PBMCs cultured with HCoV-NL63 spike peptides, taken after COVID-19 vaccination. The clonotype was recovered from a human donor who received a COVID-19 vaccine. Some clones in this sample may be carry-over from other donors' samples.

In DNA, the CDR3 is TGTGCCAGCACCAACCAGGCTTTGGAGACCCAGTACTTC. Translating it yields CASTNQALETQYF. The V gene is TRBV6-5, the J gene TRBJ2-5; D gene uncertain. V was cut by 7 bases and J by 5 bases, with 14 bases left in between. The CDR3 totals 13 residues. Germline CDR1 reads MNHEY; CDR2 reads SVGAGI.